This T cell receptor beta chain comes out of a study of cytomegalovirus exposure and HLA in healthy donors. The germline CDR1 and CDR2 sequences are LNHDA and SQIVND (reference sequence). The CDR3 is 16 residues long. V lost 4 bases, J lost 4 bases, and 9 bases stayed unmatched. Details on this clone: The target antigen is unknown.

Every donor was a healthy person donating bone marrow. The PCR contained 60 Vbeta and 13 Jbeta primers. Assay used: immunoSEQ multiplex PCR; TCRdb lists only in-frame clones, some missing. Of about 98,000 clones in the sample, around 80% were seen once. Overall study findings and caveats: In a later analysis, a genetic analysis reported fewer productive-TCR N-insertions in an Asian-associated ancestry cluster than the cohort average. The listing of roughly 160 TCR beta chains classed them as cytomegalovirus-associated.

The sequencing sample was made of PBMCs. This chain uses TRBV19 with TRBJ1-2, with 10 nucleotides matching TRBD1. The sequence derives from a man younger than 35 in good health and CMV-seropositive. The CDR3 DNA is TGTGCCAGTAGTAACTCGGACAGGGGGGACGCCTATGGCTACACCTTC. Residues: CASSNSDRGDAYGYTF.